This T cell receptor (beta chain) came from a study of T cells in Graves' hyperthyroidism and ophthalmopathy. Isolation of PBMCs was performed on 10 ml fresh peripheral blood. TCR beta CDR3 region amplification was performed from RNA transcripts. In the first-round RT-PCR of the TCR CDR3, the HTBI primer set was used. TCRdb redid the calling of the multiplex PCR reads with MiXCR, one entry per CDR3 protein. The repertoire holds fewer than 500,000 distinct CDR3 sequences, with roughly 14% as singletons. With 0 bases clipped from V and 7 bases from J, the junction kept 7 bases outside the gene matches. The CDR3 loop spans 16 amino acids. CDR1 is SGHRS and CDR2 is YFSETQ in the germline V gene.

The J gene is TRBJ2-2, the V gene TRBV5-1, with TRBD2 identical over 9 bases. The sequence came from a young man with Graves' hyperthyroidism that later progressed to Graves' ophthalmopathy. The sequenced material came from blood. The CDR3 bases are TGCGCCAGCAGCTTGGAGGCTAGCGGGGTAGGCGGGGAGCTGTTTTTT. Translating it yields CASSLEASGVGGELFF.